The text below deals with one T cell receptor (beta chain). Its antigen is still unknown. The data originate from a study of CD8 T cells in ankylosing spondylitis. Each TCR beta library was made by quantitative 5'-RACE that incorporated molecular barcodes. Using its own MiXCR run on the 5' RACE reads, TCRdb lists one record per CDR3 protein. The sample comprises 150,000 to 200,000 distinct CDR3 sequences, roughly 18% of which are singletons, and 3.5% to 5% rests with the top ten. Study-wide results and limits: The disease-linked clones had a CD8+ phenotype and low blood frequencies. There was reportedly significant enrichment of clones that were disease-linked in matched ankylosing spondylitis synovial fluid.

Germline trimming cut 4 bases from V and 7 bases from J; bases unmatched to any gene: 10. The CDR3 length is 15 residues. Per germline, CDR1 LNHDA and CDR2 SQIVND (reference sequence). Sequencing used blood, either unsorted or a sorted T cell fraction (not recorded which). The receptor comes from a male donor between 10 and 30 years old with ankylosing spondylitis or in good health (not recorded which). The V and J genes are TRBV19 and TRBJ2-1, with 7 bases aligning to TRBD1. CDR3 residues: CASSSDRDLWNEQFF. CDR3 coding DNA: TGTGCCAGTAGTAGCGACAGGGACCTATGGAATGAGCAGTTCTTC.